This T cell receptor (beta chain) was identified in a study of T cell repertoires in cytomegalovirus infection. As for the study in general: Well-studied HLA-B-restricted epitopes and recently identified HLA-C-restricted epitopes of CMV were both used in the study. Evidence of both CMV infection and a matching HLA type came from public TCR beta signatures.

Study-level results: There were HLA-C-restricted CMV-specific TCR beta clonotypes dominating the ex vivo response. Frequencies of public TCR beta families were cumulated, and this identified carriers of CMV plus the relevant HLA.

In TCRdb, the reads were re-called with MiXCR into one record per CDR3 protein. The profile covers 650,000 to 850,000 distinct CDR3 sequences, with 25% to 30% appearing a single time and around 13% taken by the ten largest. Regarding this clonotype: What it binds is not known.

The V and J ends lost 1 base and 6 bases respectively, with 8 bases between them. Germline V CDR1 and CDR2: SGHNT, YYREEE (reference sequence). CDR3 length: 13 residues. This clonotype was obtained from a human donor in good health (CMV status not recorded). Some clones in this sample may be carry-over from other donors' samples. Material: cultured CD8+ T cells from PBMCs, obtained from culture after CMV antigen stimulation. The V and J genes are TRBV5-4 and TRBJ2-1; D remains ambiguous. The CDR3 bases are TGTGCCAGCAGCTTGTCAAGAATCAATGAGCAGTTCTTC. It translates to CASSLSRINEQFF.